A single T cell receptor (beta chain) is shown here with its context. What it binds is unknown. The study ran its PCR with 60 Vbeta and 13 Jbeta primers. The assay was immunoSEQ multiplex PCR, and TCRdb's table has in-frame clones only and misses some. The top ten hold approximately 1.5% of the sample, which has about 130,000 clones, around four fifths seen once. V lost 4 bases to trimming and J lost 2 bases; unmatched junction nucleotides: 5. Per the germline V gene, CDR1 is SGHTA and CDR2 is FQGNSA. The CDR3 covers 15 residues. This entry belongs to a study of cytomegalovirus exposure and HLA in healthy donors. Study details: Earlier, 100 million to 120 million unique TCR beta sequences were recovered from about 179 million T cells by an analysis. Across 350 to 500 genotyped donors, around 80% landed in the Caucasian-associated ancestry cluster.

Notes on the study in general: Earlier analysis found most TCR beta V segments productive about 87% or about 30% of the time. Later work found that TCR association rates differed between HLA loci; DRB1 had the most and HLA-C the fewest.

The receptor comes from a woman between 35 and 50 years old in good health and CMV-seronegative. The J gene is TRBJ1-5, the V gene TRBV7-2, with TRBD1 matching 7 bases. Sequencing was carried out using PBMCs. The CDR3 protein is CASSSGQRGNQPQHF. The CDR3 DNA follows: TGTGCCAGCAGCTCGGGACAGAGAGGCAATCAGCCCCAGCATTTT.